Many counts were recorded for the clone carrying this T cell receptor (beta chain). The antigen is undetermined. There are 15 residues in the CDR3. Germline loops: CDR1 SGHAT, CDR2 FQNNGV. The V end was cut by 1 base, the J end by 1 base, with 9 bases between. Attachment of unique molecular identifiers was made to individual cDNA molecules. TCRdb re-analysed the 5' RACE reads in MiXCR, keeping a single row per CDR3 protein. The sample has around 60,000 distinct CDR3 sequences; roughly an eighth are singletons. The source of the sample is a study of early T cells in non-severe SARS-CoV-2 infection. On the study more broadly: Sequencing of unsorted whole blood was done on bulk RNA, leaving chains unpaired. Study outcomes and limitations: Matching with VDJdb favored anti-spike CD8 responses (missing private and CD4 specificities).

The specimen was whole blood. The chain employs TRBV11-2 and TRBJ2-3, with D tentatively TRBD2 (5 bases). This receptor was taken from an adult who was a healthcare worker with PCR-confirmed SARS-CoV-2 infection or an uninfected control (not recorded which). CDR3 DNA: TGTGCCAGCAGCTTAGGGGGAGCCCGCACAGATACGCAGTATTTT. It is translated as CASSLGGARTDTQYF.